The T cell receptor beta chain described here comes from a study of radiation and T cells in renal cell carcinoma. General observations from the study: In blood, top tumor clones expanded by 2 weeks, shrinking by 4. Pretreatment tumor biopsies were lacking, so baseline clonotypes are unknown.

Germline loops: CDR1 LGHNA, CDR2 YSLEER. This CDR3 comprises 14 residues. V lost 3 bases to trimming and J lost 7 bases, with 16 bases between them. Libraries were prepared by immunoSEQ multiplex PCR; TCRdb keeps only in-frame clonotypes and omits some of them. The repertoire holds 150,000 or so clones, with about 88% as singletons. As concerns this clone: Its antigen is unknown.

Time point indicated: baseline pretreatment blood. The treatment is: 15 Gy SBRT to primary tumor, nephrectomy 4 weeks later. This renal cell carcinoma was of the clear cell type. The sequence was collected from a woman in her 70s with renal cell carcinoma. Sample: blood, taken from a patient whose treatment included radiotherapy and nephrectomy. The chain couples TRBV4-3 to TRBJ2-7, with a possible D match to TRBD2 (6 bases). CDR3 DNA: TGCGCCAGCAGCCAGGAGACTAGTTTCAAAGAGCAGTACTTC. Protein sequence: CASSQETSFKEQYF.